Presented here are 27 T cell receptor beta chains from one specimen sequenced in a study of blood T cell repertoires in COVID-19. Sequencing used immunoSEQ multiplex PCR; TCRdb keeps in-frame clones, though not all of them. Of more than 150,000 clones in the sample, 85% to 90% were seen once. The specimen was peripheral blood. The receptors shown here come from a man between 50 and 59 years old with active or convalescent COVID-19.

This clone appeared a single time. The V and J genes are TRBV30 and TRBJ1-1, with D possibly TRBD1 on 6 matching bases. The CDR3 has 12 amino acids. Germline-derived CDR1 and CDR2 are GTSNPN and SVGIG (reference sequence). Deletions cut 1 base from V and 7 bases from J, with 10 bases between. CDR3 protein: CAWSETGSEAFF. CDR3 sequence (DNA): TGTGCCTGGAGTGAAACAGGGAGTGAAGCTTTCTTT.

The V call is TRBV10-1, the J call TRBJ1-6; TRBD1 matches at 7 bases. Germline V gene sequence: CDR1 WNHNN, CDR2 SYGVQD (reference sequence). The junction had 11 bases not matched to a gene; V was cut back by 7 bases and J by 8 bases. CDR3 size: 15 residues. The CDR3: CASNNNRGGDSPLHF. The CDR3 DNA reads as TGCGCCAGCAATAATAACAGGGGTGGGGATTCACCCCTCCACTTT.

J is TRBJ1-4 and V is TRBV7-2, with TRBD1 identical over 7 bases. Germline V gene lookup returns CDR1 SGHTA and CDR2 FQGNSA. V lost 4 bases and J lost 3; bases outside the gene matches: 5. The CDR3 is made up of 15 amino acids. The CDR3 DNA follows: TGTGCCAGCAGCTCACAGGGGATGGCTAATGAAAAACTGTTTTTT. It codes for CASSSQGMANEKLFF.

The chain combines TRBV7-2 with TRBJ2-1, with D tentatively TRBD2 (6 bases). The CDR3 runs to 16 residues. From germline, CDR1 is SGHTA and CDR2 FQGNSA. Trimming took 5 bases from V and 0 from J, leaving 14 bases between them. The CDR3 here is CASSAGLISSYNEQFF. CDR3 coding DNA: TGTGCCAGCAGCGCGGGACTGATAAGCTCCTACAATGAGCAGTTCTTC.

The rearrangement links TRBV25-1 to TRBJ2-7, with 10 bases fitting TRBD2. The CDR3 has 15 amino acids. Trimming cost V 5 bases and J 3 bases; bases outside gene matches: 7. Germline V CDR1 and CDR2: MGHDK, SYGVNS. The CDR3 spells CASSKSGLAVYEQYF. CDR3 in DNA: TGTGCCAGCAGTAAGTCTGGACTAGCGGTCTACGAGCAGTACTTC.

This rearrangement joins TRBV7-8 to TRBJ2-7, with TRBD1 matching over 7 bases. V shed 2 bases and J 1 base; nucleotides not matched to a gene: 5. The CDR3 extends over 15 amino acids. Per the germline V gene, CDR1 is SGHVS and CDR2 is FQNEAQ. The CDR3 reads CASSLTGQRSYEQYF. CDR3 DNA: TGTGCCAGCAGCTTAACGGGACAGAGGTCCTACGAGCAGTACTTC.

The rearrangement links TRBV4-3 to TRBJ2-5, with D unresolved. Germline CDR1 and CDR2: LGHNA and YSLEER. This CDR3 has 14 residues. Trimming removed 3 bases from V and 5 bases from J, with 13 bases in between. The CDR3 loop reads CASSQVVPGETQYF. The CDR3 DNA reads as TGCGCCAGCAGCCAGGTTGTACCCGGGGAGACCCAGTACTTC.

The chain is built from TRBV6-5 and TRBJ1-4; 8 bases fit TRBD1. The CDR3 consists of 14 residues. V lost 6 bases to trimming and J lost 8 bases; unmatched junction nucleotides: 8. Per the germline V gene, CDR1 is MNHEY and CDR2 is SVGAGI. The CDR3 spells CASSTGQGGEKLFF. CDR3 sequence (DNA): TGTGCCAGCAGCACTGGACAGGGTGGCGAAAAACTGTTTTTT.

The CDR3 spells CASSLGQGGYGYTF. CDR3 DNA: TGTGCCAGCAGCTTGGGTCAGGGGGGCTATGGCTACACCTTC. The rearrangement uses TRBV5-5 and TRBJ1-2, with TRBD1 matching over 7 bases. Per the germline V gene, CDR1 is SGHKS and CDR2 is YYEKEE (reference sequence). The J segment lost 4 bases and the V segment lost 0 bases, leaving 3 bases of the junction unmatched. The CDR3 runs to 14 residues.

The chain links TRBV10-3 to TRBJ2-5; 11 bases are a match to TRBD2. CDR1 and CDR2 from the germline V gene are ENHRY and SYGVKD. The length of the CDR3 is 15 residues. J was trimmed by 5 bases and V by 6 bases; bases with no gene match: 8. The CDR3 protein is CAIRGTSGGPETQYF. CDR3 coding DNA: TGTGCCATCAGGGGCACTAGCGGGGGTCCGGAGACCCAGTACTTC.

The J gene is TRBJ2-3, the V gene TRBV11-3, with TRBD2 as a possible D gene (5 bases). Trimming took off 5 bases at V and 0 bases at J, with 24 bases between the two ends. The CDR3 is 19 residues long. From germline, CDR1 is SGHNT and CDR2 YENEEA. This CDR3 reads CASSPWEHPTPRSTDTQYF. CDR3 in DNA: TGTGCCAGCAGCCCTTGGGAGCATCCGACCCCAAGGAGCACAGATACGCAGTATTTT.

This clone was seen once. This chain links TRBV11-2 with TRBJ2-4; TRBD2 aligns across 10 bases. Looked up from germline, CDR1 is SGHAT and CDR2 is FQNNGV. This CDR3 region has 17 residues. J was trimmed by 3 bases and V by 5 bases; bases with no gene match: 10. The CDR3 loop reads CASSSQRGGNDKNIQYF. The CDR3 nucleotides read TGTGCCAGCAGCAGCCAGCGGGGGGGCAATGACAAAAACATTCAGTACTTC.

This chain uses TRBV24-1 with TRBJ1-2; perhaps TRBD1 as D (5 bases). This CDR3 comprises 14 residues. V lost 5 bases to trimming and J lost 1 base, with 10 bases between them. Germline V lookup: CDR1 KGHDR, CDR2 SFDVKD. CDR3 sequence reads: CATSGRGFNYGYTF. The CDR3 region has the DNA TGTGCCACCAGTGGTCGGGGGTTTAACTATGGCTACACCTTC.

The chain is built from TRBV6-1 and TRBJ2-7; D possibly corresponds to TRBD1 (5 bases). The V and J ends lost 3 bases and 5 bases respectively, with 17 bases between them. CDR1 MNHNS and CDR2 SASEGT come from the germline V gene. The CDR3 sequence is 15 residues long. In nucleotides, the CDR3 is TGTGCCAGCAGTGAGGCAACTGACAGTGCCGACGAGCAGTACTTC. This translates into CASSEATDSADEQYF.

The chain recombines TRBV4-3 with TRBJ2-1; 7 bases agree with TRBD2. The CDR3 is 18 residues long. J lost 2 bases, V lost 4 bases, and 14 bases had no gene match. The germline V gene has CDR1 LGHNA and CDR2 YSLEER. As DNA, the CDR3 is TGCGCCAGCAGCCCTAATGGGTGGCGGGAGATGACCTACAATGAGCAGTTCTTC. Amino acid sequence: CASSPNGWREMTYNEQFF.

The V and J genes are TRBV6-2 or TRBV6-3 and TRBJ2-7; 7 nucleotides line up with TRBD1. In germline, CDR1 is MNHEY, CDR2 SVGEGT. Trimming cost V 2 bases and J 0 bases; bases outside gene matches: 4. The length of the CDR3 is 15 residues. CDR3 sequence (DNA): TGTGCCAGCAGTTACCGACAGGGTCACTCCTACGAGCAGTACTTC. It translates to CASSYRQGHSYEQYF.

Only one count was recorded for this clone. This rearrangement joins TRBV10-2 to TRBJ1-6; tentatively, D is TRBD1 (5 bases). V was cut by 0 bases and J by 0 bases, with 12 bases left in between. This CDR3 is built from 18 residues. Germline V lookup: CDR1 WSHSY, CDR2 SAAADI. Here the CDR3 DNA reads TGCGCCAGCAGTGAGTCGGGACTGATCGTCTCCTATAATTCACCCCTCCACTTT. This encodes CASSESGLIVSYNSPLHF.

This clone was observed a single time. The gene calls are TRBV29-1 and TRBJ1-2; D gene ambiguous. Germline CDR1 SQVTM, CDR2 ANQGSEA. This CDR3 spans 10 amino acids. V lost 4 bases to trimming and J lost 7 bases, with 7 bases between them. Here the CDR3 reads CSVGATGYTF. CDR3 nucleotide sequence: TGCAGCGTTGGAGCTACTGGCTACACCTTC.

This sequence joins TRBV5-1 and TRBJ2-7, with TRBD1 matching 11 bases. The V gene's germline CDR1 is SGHRS and CDR2 YFSETQ. CDR3 length equals 15 residues. Trimming at V came to 4 bases and at J to 2 bases, leaving 5 bases not matched to a gene. The DNA of the CDR3 is TGCGCCAGCAGCCTCGGGACAGGGGGGCCCTACGAGCAGTACTTC. This encodes CASSLGTGGPYEQYF.

This clone appeared a few times. The V call is TRBV3-1 (or the pseudogene TRBV3-2), the J call TRBJ2-7, with 8 bases identical to TRBD1. The CDR3 extends over 15 amino acids. V lost 1 base to trimming and J lost 2 bases; unmatched junction nucleotides: 4. Germline V gives CDR1 LGHDT, CDR2 YNNKEL (reference sequence). The CDR3, as DNA: TGTGCCAGCAGCCAAGGCCCAGGGGGCACCTACGAGCAGTACTTC. It codes for CASSQGPGGTYEQYF.

This chain uses TRBV7-8 with TRBJ2-1; TRBD2 agrees at 7 bases. J gave up 5 bases and V 7 bases, and 11 bases lay outside the gene matches. The CDR3 totals 15 residues. Germline-derived CDR1 and CDR2 are SGHVS and FQNEAQ. The CDR3 nucleotides read TGTGCCAGCACCCTTCGGATCGGGAGGAACAATGAGCAGTTCTTC. This translates into CASTLRIGRNNEQFF.

This rearrangement joins TRBV21-1 to TRBJ1-5; TRBD1, the table's D call, lacks a check against the DNA. TRBV21-1 is annotated as a pseudogene. The CDR3 loop spans 17 amino acids. For the CDR3, the DNA is TGTGCCAGCAGCACCCCGCGGACAGGTCCATCAAATCAGCCCCAGCATTTT. Protein: CASSTPRTGPSNQPQHF.

The chain recombines TRBV29-1 with TRBJ2-7; the D gene is possibly TRBD2 (6 bases). V was shortened by 1 base and J by 3 bases, with 7 bases between the two germline ends. The CDR3 is made up of 12 amino acids. Germline CDR1 SQVTM, CDR2 ANQGSEA. The CDR3 is CSVEGGNYEQYF. The CDR3 DNA reads as TGCAGCGTTGAAGGCGGGAACTACGAGCAGTACTTC.

This clone was seen only once. The chain couples TRBV30 to TRBJ2-2; TRBD2 aligns across 8 bases. The CDR3 covers 14 residues. Unmatched junction bases numbered 6, after V lost 8 bases and J lost 1 base. Germline CDR1 reads GTSNPN; CDR2 reads SVGIG (reference sequence). The CDR3 is CARSSGWNTGELFF. CDR3 bases: TGTGCCCGATCTAGCGGGTGGAACACCGGGGAGCTGTTTTTT.

The rearrangement links TRBV19 to TRBJ2-5; tentative D call: TRBD2 (6 bases). This CDR3 is 15 amino acids long. V lost 6 bases and J lost 5, with 19 bases in between. The germline gives CDR1 LNHDA, CDR2 SQIVND (reference sequence). The CDR3 reads CASRRAGNYGETQYF. The CDR3, as DNA: TGTGCCAGTAGAAGGGCGGGGAACTATGGGGAGACCCAGTACTTC.

The V gene is TRBV2, the J gene TRBJ2-2, with 14 bases matching TRBD2. Germline trimming cut 7 bases from V and 5 bases from J; bases unmatched to any gene: 3. The germline CDR1 and CDR2 sequences are SNHLY and FYNNEI. The CDR3 spans 15 residues. The CDR3 DNA reads as TGTGCCAGCAAACGGACTAGCGGGGGGACCGGGGAGCTGTTTTTT. It yields the protein CASKRTSGGTGELFF.

This clone has more than one count but fewer than ten. CDR3 DNA: TGTGCCACCAGTGATCGGACAGAGTCCACTGAAGCTTTCTTT. Protein: CATSDRTESTEAFF. This chain connects TRBV24-1 to TRBJ1-1; perhaps TRBD1 as D (6 bases). CDR3 size: 14 residues. Trimming stripped 3 bases from V and 4 bases from J, with 11 bases between. Germline-derived CDR1 and CDR2 are KGHDR and SFDVKD.